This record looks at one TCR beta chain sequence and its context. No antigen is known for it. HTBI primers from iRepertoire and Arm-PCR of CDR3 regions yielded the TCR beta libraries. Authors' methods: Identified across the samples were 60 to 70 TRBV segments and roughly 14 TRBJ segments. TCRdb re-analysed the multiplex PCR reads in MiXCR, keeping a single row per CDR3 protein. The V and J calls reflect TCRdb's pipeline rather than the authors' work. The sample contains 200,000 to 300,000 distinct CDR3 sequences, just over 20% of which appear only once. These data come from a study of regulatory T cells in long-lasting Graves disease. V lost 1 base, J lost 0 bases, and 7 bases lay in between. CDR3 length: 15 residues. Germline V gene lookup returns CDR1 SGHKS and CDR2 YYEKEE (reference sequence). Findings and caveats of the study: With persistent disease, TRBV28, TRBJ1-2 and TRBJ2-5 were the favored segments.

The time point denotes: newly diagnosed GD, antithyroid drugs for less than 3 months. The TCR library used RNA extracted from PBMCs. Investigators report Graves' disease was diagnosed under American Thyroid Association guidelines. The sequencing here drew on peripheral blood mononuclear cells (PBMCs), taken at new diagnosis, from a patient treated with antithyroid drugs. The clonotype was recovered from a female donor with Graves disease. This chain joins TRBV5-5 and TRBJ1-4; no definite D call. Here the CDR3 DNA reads TGTGCCAGCAGCTTGACGGCGGCAACTAATGAAAAACTGTTTTTT. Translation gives CASSLTAATNEKLFF.